These 3 T cell receptor beta chains share one sample of origin, sequenced in a study of a mutant IDH1 vaccine in newly diagnosed glioma. Time point here: week 47, end of study. Doses of 300 ug of mutant IDH1 20-mer peptide were given with topical imiquimod. These receptors are not linked to any known antigen. Sequenced by immunoSEQ multiplex PCR; TCRdb stores in-frame clones only, minus some. The top ten clones hold roughly 5.4% of a sample with around 61,000 clones, 60% to 80% of them seen once. The sequences come from PBMCs, collected from a glioma patient whose treatment included an IDH1 peptide vaccine. These receptors were collected from a man aged 50-60 years with glioma.

A single count supports this clone. This chain links TRBV14 with TRBJ1-6; D unresolved. The CDR3 runs to 15 residues. In germline, CDR1 is SGHDN, CDR2 FVKESK. Trimming stripped 0 bases from V and 9 bases from J, with 12 bases between. CDR3 in DNA: TGTGCCAGCAGCCAAGATCCTGCAGGCTTTTCACCCCTCCACTTT. Protein product: CASSQDPAGFSPLHF.

This rearrangement joins TRBV30 to TRBJ1-2; D is perhaps TRBD1 (6 bases). The germline gives CDR1 GTSNPN, CDR2 SVGIG (reference sequence). V lost 8 bases and J lost 1, with 14 bases in between. The CDR3 has 13 residues. The DNA for the CDR3 is TGTGCCATTCAGGGGTATGGTAACTATGGCTACACCTTC. Amino acid sequence: CAIQGYGNYGYTF.

This clone was seen more than once but under ten times. This chain uses TRBV30 with TRBJ1-6; no definite D call. The V gene lost 3 bases and the J gene lost 0 bases, with 12 bases spanning the gap. The CDR3 is 16 amino acids. Germline loops: CDR1 GTSNPN, CDR2 SVGIG (reference sequence). CDR3 residues: CAWSPEVSSYNSPLHF. The CDR3 nucleotides read TGTGCCTGGAGCCCAGAGGTTAGCTCCTATAATTCACCCCTCCACTTT.